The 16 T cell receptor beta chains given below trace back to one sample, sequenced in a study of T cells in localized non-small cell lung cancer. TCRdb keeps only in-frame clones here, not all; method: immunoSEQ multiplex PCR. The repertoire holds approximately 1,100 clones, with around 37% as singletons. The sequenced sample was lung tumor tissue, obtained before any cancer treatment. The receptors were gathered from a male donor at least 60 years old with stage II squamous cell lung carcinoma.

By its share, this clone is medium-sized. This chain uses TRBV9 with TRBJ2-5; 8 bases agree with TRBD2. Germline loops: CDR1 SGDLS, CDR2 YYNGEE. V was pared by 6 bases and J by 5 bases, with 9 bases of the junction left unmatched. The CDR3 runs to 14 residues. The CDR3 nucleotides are TGTGCCAGCACCAGGAGCGGGAGCTGGGAGACCCAGTACTTC. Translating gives CASTRSGSWETQYF.

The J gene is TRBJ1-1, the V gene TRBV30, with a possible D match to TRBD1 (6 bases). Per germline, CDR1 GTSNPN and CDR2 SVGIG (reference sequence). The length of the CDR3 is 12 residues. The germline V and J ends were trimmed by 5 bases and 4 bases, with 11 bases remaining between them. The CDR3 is CAWGSTGTEAFF. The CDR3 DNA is TGTGCCTGGGGGTCGACAGGCACTGAAGCTTTCTTT.

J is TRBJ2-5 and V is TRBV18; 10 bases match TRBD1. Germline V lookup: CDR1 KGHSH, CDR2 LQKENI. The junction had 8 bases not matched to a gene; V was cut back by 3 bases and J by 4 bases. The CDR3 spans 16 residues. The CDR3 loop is CASSPLGTGAPETQYF. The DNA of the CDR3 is TGTGCCAGCTCACCCCTCGGGACAGGGGCACCAGAGACCCAGTACTTC.

CDR3 nucleotide sequence: TGTGCCTGGCGGGAGGGCCATCCCGGGGAGCTGTTTTTT. Translation: CAWREGHPGELFF. J is TRBJ2-2 and V is TRBV14; the match to TRBD2 covers 9 bases. This CDR3 has 13 residues. V gave up 11 bases and J gave up 6 bases; unmatched junction bases: 7. Looked up from germline, CDR1 is SGHDN and CDR2 is FVKESK.

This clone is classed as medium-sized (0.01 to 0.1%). The CDR3 DNA reads as TGTGCCGGAAGGACAGGTCCCGGGAATGAGCAGTTCTTC. The encoded protein is CAGRTGPGNEQFF. The chain carries TRBV6-8 and TRBJ2-1; 7 bases match TRBD1. V lost 11 bases to trimming and J lost 7 bases; unmatched junction nucleotides: 11. CDR3 length equals 13 residues. Germline CDR1 reads MNHGY; CDR2 reads SAAAGT.

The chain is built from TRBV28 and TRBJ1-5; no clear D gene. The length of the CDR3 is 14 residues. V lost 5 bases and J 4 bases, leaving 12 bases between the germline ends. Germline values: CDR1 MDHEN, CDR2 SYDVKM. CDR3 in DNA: TGTGCCAGCAGTCGAGGATCCGGGAATCAGCCCCAGCATTTT. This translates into CASSRGSGNQPQHF.

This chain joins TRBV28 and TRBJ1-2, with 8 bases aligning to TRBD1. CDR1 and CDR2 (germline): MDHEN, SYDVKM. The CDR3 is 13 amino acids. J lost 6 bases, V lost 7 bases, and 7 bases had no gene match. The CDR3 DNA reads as TGTGCCAGCAATCAGGGACAGGTAGATGGCTACACCTTC. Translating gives CASNQGQVDGYTF.

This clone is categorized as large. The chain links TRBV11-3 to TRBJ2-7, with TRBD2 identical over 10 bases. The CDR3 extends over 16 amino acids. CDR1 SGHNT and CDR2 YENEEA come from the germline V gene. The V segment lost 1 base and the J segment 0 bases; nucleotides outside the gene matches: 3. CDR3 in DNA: TGTGCCAGCAGCTTAGTGACTAGCGGGCGCTCCTACGAGCAGTACTTC. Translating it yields CASSLVTSGRSYEQYF.

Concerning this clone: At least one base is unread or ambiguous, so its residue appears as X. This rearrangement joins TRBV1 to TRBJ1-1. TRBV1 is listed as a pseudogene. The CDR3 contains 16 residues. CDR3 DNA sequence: TGCGCCAGCAGCCACGGRGACGGACGTATGAACACTGAAGCTTTCTTT. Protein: CASSHXDGRMNTEAFF. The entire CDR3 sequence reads CASSHGDGRMNTEAFF.

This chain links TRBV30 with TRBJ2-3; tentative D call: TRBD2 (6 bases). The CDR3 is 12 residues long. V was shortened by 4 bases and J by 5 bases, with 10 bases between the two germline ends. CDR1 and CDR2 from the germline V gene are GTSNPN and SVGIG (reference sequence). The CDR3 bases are TGTGCCTGGAACGGGGGATTAGATACGCAGTATTTT. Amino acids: CAWNGGLDTQYF.

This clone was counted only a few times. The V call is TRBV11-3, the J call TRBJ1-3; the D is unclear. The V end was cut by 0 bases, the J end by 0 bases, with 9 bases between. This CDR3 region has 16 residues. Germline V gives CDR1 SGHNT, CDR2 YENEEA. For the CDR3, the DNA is TGTGCCAGCAGCTTAGATCCCCCAGGCTCTGGAAACACCATATATTTT. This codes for CASSLDPPGSGNTIYF.

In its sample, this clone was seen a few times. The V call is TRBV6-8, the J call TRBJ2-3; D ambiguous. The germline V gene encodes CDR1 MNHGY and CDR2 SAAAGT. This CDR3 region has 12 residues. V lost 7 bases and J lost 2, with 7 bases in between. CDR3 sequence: CASKSNTDTQYF. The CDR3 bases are TGTGCCAGCAAGAGTAACACAGATACGCAGTATTTT.

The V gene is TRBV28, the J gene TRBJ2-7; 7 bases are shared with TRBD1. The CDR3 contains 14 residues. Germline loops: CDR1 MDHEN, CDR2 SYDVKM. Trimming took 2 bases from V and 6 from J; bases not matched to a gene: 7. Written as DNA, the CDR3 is TGTGCCAGCAGTTTAGCAGGGGGTCAGGGCGAGCAGTACTTC. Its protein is CASSLAGGQGEQYF.

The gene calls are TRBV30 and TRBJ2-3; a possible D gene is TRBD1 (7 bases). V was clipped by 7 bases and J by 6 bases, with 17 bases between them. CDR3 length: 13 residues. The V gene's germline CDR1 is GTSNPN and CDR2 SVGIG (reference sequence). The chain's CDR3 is CASRQGGGDTQYF. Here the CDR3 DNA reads TGTGCCTCTCGACAGGGTGGGGGGGATACGCAGTATTTT.

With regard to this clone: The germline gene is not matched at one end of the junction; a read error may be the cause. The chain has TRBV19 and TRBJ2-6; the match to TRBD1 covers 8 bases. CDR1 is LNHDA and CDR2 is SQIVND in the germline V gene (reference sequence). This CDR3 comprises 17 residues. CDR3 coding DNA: TGTACCAGTCGACCGGGGACAGGCGCGTCTGGGGCCAACGTCCTGACTTTC. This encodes CTSRPGTGASGANVLTF. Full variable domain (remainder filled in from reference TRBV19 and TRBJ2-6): DGGITQSPKYLFRKEGQNVTLSCEQNLNHDAMYWYRQDPGQGLRLIYYSQIVNDFQKGDIAEGYSVSREKKESFPLTVTSAQKNPTAFYLCTSRPGTGASGANVLTFGAGSRLTVL.

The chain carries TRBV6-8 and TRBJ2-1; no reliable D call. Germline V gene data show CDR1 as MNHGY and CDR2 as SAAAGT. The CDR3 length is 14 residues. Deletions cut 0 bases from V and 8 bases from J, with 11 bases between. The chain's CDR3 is CASSYSAWVDEQFF. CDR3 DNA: TGTGCCAGCAGTTACTCGGCTTGGGTAGATGAGCAGTTCTTC.